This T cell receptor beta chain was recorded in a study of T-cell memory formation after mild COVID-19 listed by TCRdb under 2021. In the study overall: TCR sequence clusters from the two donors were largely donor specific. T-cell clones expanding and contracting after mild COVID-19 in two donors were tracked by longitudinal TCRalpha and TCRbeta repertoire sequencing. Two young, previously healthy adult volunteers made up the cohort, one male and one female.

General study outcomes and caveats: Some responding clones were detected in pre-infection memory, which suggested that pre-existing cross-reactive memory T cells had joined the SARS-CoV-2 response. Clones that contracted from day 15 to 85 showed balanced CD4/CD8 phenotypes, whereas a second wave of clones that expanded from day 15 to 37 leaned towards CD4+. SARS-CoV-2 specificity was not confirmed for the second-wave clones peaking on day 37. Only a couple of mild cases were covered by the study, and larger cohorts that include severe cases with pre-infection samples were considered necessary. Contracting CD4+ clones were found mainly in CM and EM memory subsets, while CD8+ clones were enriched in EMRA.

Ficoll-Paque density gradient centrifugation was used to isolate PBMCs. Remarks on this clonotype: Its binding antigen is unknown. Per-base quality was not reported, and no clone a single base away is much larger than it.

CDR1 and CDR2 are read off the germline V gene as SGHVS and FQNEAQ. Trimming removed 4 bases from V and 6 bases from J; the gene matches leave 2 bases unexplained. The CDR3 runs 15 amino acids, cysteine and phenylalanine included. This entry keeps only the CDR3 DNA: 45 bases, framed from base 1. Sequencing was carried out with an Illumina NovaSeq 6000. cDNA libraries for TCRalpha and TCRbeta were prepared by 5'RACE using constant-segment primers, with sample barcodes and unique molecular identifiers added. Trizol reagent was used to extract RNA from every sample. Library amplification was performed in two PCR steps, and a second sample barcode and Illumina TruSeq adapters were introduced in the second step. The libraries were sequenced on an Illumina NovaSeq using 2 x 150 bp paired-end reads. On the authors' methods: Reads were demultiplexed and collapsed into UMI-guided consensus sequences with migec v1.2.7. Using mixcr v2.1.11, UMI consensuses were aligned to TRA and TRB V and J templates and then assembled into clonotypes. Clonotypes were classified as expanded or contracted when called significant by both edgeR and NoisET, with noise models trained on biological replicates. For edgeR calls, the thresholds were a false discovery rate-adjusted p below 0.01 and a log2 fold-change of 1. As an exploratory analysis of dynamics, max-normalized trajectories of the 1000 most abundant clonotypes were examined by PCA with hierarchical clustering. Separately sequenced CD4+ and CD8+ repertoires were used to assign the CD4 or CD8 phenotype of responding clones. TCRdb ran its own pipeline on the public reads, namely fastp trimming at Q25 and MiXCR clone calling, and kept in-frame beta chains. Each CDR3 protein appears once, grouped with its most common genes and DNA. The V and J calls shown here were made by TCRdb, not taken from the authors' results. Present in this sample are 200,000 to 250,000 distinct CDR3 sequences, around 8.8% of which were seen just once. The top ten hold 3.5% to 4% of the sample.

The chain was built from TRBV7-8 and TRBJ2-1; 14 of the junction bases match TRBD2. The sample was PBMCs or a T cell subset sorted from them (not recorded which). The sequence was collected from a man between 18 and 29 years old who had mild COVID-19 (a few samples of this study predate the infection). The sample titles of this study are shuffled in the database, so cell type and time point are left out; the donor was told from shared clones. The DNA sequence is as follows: TGTGCCAGCAGCTCAGGACTAGCGGGAGGCAATGAGCAGTTCTTC. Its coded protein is CASSSGLAGGNEQFF.